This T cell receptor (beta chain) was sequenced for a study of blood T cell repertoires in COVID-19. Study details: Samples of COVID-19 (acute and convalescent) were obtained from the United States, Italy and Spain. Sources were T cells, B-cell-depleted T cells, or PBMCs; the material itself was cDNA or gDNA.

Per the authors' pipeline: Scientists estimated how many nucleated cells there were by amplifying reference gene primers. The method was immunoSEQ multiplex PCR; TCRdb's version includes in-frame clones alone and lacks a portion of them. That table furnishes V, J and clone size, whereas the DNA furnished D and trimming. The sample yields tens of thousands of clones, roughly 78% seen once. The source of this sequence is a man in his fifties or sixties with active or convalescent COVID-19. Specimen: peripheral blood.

The CDR3 sequence is CASSLGGGDQPQHF. The CDR3 bases are TGTGCCAGCAGCTTAGGAGGGGGGGATCAGCCCCAGCATTTT. The rearrangement uses TRBV11-3 and TRBJ1-5, with D possibly TRBD1 on 6 matching bases. V dropped 1 base and J dropped 5 bases, with 9 bases sitting between them. Germline CDR1 and CDR2: SGHNT and YENEEA. The CDR3 spans 14 residues.